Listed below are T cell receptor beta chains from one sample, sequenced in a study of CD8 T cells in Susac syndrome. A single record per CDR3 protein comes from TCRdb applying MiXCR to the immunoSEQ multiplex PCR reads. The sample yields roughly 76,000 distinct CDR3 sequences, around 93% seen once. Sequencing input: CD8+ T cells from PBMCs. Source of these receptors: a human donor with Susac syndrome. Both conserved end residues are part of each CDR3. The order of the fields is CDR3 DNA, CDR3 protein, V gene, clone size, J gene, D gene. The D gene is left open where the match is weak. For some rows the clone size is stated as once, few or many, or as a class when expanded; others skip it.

CDR3nt: TGTGCCAGCAGTAACAATCAGCCCCAGCATTTT
CDR3aa: CASSNNQPQHF
v_gene: TRBV28
abundance: NA
j_gene: TRBJ1-5
d_gene: NA

CDR3nt: TGTGCCAGCAGCGTAGCGCGGGGCGGGAGTTCAGATACGCAGTATTTT
CDR3aa: CASSVARGGSSDTQYF
v_gene: TRBV9
abundance: NA
j_gene: TRBJ2-3
d_gene: TRBD2

CDR3nt: TGTGCCAGCAGTGAAACAAAAGGACAGTGGGAGGGACTACGATCCTACAATGAGCAGTTCTTC
CDR3aa: CASSETKGQWEGLRSYNEQFF
v_gene: TRBV6-1
abundance: NA
j_gene: TRBJ2-1
d_gene: NA

CDR3nt: TGTGCCAGCAGCTGGGGACAGGGAAACTACGAGCAGTACTTC
CDR3aa: CASSWGQGNYEQYF
v_gene: TRBV5-6
abundance: once
j_gene: TRBJ2-7
d_gene: TRBD1

CDR3nt: TGTGCCAGCAGCCCCGGACAGGGGGCTAATCAGCCCCAGCATTTT
CDR3aa: CASSPGQGANQPQHF
v_gene: TRBV27
abundance: NA
j_gene: TRBJ1-5
d_gene: TRBD1

CDR3nt: TGTGCCAGCAGCTCCCAGGGAGGCGGGGGCGTTGAAGCTTTCTTT
CDR3aa: CASSSQGGGGVEAFF
v_gene: TRBV7-3
abundance: NA
j_gene: TRBJ1-1
d_gene: NA

CDR3nt: TGTGCCTGGAGTGTAAGAGGGCCCACTGAAGCTTTCTTT
CDR3aa: CAWSVRGPTEAFF
v_gene: TRBV30
abundance: NA
j_gene: TRBJ1-1
d_gene: NA

CDR3nt: TGTGCCAGCAGTTTTAAGCGACAGGGACTTGGGGGCTACACCTTC
CDR3aa: CASSFKRQGLGGYTF
v_gene: TRBV12-3/TRBV12-4
abundance: once
j_gene: TRBJ1-2
d_gene: TRBD1

CDR3nt: TGTGCCAGCCGAGCCAGGGCAGAATCTTTAAAAGAGACCCAGTACTTC
CDR3aa: CASRARAESLKETQYF
v_gene: TRBV3-1
abundance: NA
j_gene: TRBJ2-5
d_gene: NA

CDR3nt: TGCAGCGTTGAGGTACGAGGGGCTATGAACACTGAAGCTTTCTTT
CDR3aa: CSVEVRGAMNTEAFF
v_gene: TRBV29-1
abundance: NA
j_gene: TRBJ1-1
d_gene: NA

CDR3nt: TGTGCCAGCAGCTTCTCAAGGAGGGGGGGTTTCAATGAGCAGTTCTTC
CDR3aa: CASSFSRRGGFNEQFF
v_gene: TRBV13
abundance: NA
j_gene: TRBJ2-1
d_gene: NA

CDR3nt: TGCAGTGCTAGAGACGAGGGGTCCAGGCGGCAGTATTTT
CDR3aa: CSARDEGSRRQYF
v_gene: TRBV20-1
abundance: NA
j_gene: TRBJ2-3
d_gene: NA

CDR3nt: TGCAGTGCCGGAACCTGGGACAGGTTCTCTGGAAACACCATATATTTT
CDR3aa: CSAGTWDRFSGNTIYF
v_gene: TRBV20-1
abundance: NA
j_gene: TRBJ1-3
d_gene: TRBD1

CDR3nt: TGTGCCTGGAGTGGCGACGGAGAGCCCCAGCATTTT
CDR3aa: CAWSGDGEPQHF
v_gene: TRBV30
abundance: NA
j_gene: TRBJ1-5
d_gene: NA

CDR3nt: TGTGCCAGCAGCGTAACCGACGGCGCCTACGAGCAGTACTTC
CDR3aa: CASSVTDGAYEQYF
v_gene: TRBV11-2
abundance: NA
j_gene: TRBJ2-7
d_gene: NA

CDR3nt: TGCAGTGCTTACGTCGCGAGCGGGGAGCTGTTTTTT
CDR3aa: CSAYVASGELFF
v_gene: TRBV20-1
abundance: NA
j_gene: TRBJ2-2
d_gene: NA

CDR3nt: TGTGCCAGCCGCGGACAGAGCCGGGAGCTGTTTTTT
CDR3aa: CASRGQSRELFF
v_gene: TRBV7-9
abundance: NA
j_gene: TRBJ2-2
d_gene: NA

CDR3nt: TGTGCCAGTAGTCCTGGCGGGGGGCTCACTGAAGCTTTCTTT
CDR3aa: CASSPGGGLTEAFF
v_gene: TRBV19
abundance: once
j_gene: TRBJ1-1
d_gene: NA

CDR3nt: TGCAGTGCTGCACAGGGTCGGTACCAAGAGACCCAGTACTTC
CDR3aa: CSAAQGRYQETQYF
v_gene: TRBV20-1
abundance: NA
j_gene: TRBJ2-5
d_gene: NA

CDR3nt: TGTGCCAGCAGTCAGGGAATTTATCAGCCCCAGCATTTT
CDR3aa: CASSQGIYQPQHF
v_gene: TRBV6-6
abundance: NA
j_gene: TRBJ1-5
d_gene: NA

CDR3nt: TGCGCCAGCAGTCAATTGGGCAGGGAGGATCAGCCCCAGCATTTT
CDR3aa: CASSQLGREDQPQHF
v_gene: TRBV23-1
abundance: few
j_gene: TRBJ1-5
d_gene: NA

CDR3nt: TGCAGCGTCGTAGTATCGCGGGGGAGCACAGATACGCAGTATTTT
CDR3aa: CSVVVSRGSTDTQYF
v_gene: TRBV29-1
abundance: NA
j_gene: TRBJ2-3
d_gene: TRBD2

CDR3nt: TGCGCCAGCAGATCGCCCGCTAGAGGGGTTCGGACTGAAGCTTTCTTT
CDR3aa: CASRSPARGVRTEAFF
v_gene: TRBV5-1
abundance: NA
j_gene: TRBJ1-1
d_gene: NA

CDR3nt: TGTGCCAGCAGTTCCCCCCAGGGAGGCACAGATACGCAGTATTTT
CDR3aa: CASSSPQGGTDTQYF
v_gene: TRBV27
abundance: NA
j_gene: TRBJ2-3
d_gene: NA

CDR3nt: TGCAGTGCTAGGTGGCAGTGGGTACCTGAAGCTTTCTTT
CDR3aa: CSARWQWVPEAFF
v_gene: TRBV20-1
abundance: NA
j_gene: TRBJ1-1
d_gene: NA

CDR3nt: TGTGCCAGCAGCCTAAACAGAGGAGAAGCTTTCTTT
CDR3aa: CASSLNRGEAFF
v_gene: TRBV7-2
abundance: NA
j_gene: TRBJ1-1
d_gene: NA

CDR3nt: TGTGCCAGCAGCTCCTCTCCGGGACCTGGCGAAAAACTGTTTTTT
CDR3aa: CASSSSPGPGEKLFF
v_gene: TRBV7-9
abundance: NA
j_gene: TRBJ1-4
d_gene: NA

CDR3nt: TGTGCCAGCAGCAGGGACATGGAAGACGAGCAGTACTTC
CDR3aa: CASSRDMEDEQYF
v_gene: TRBV2
abundance: NA
j_gene: TRBJ2-7
d_gene: NA

CDR3nt: TGTGCCAGCACGGAGCGGGGGGCAACCACAGATACGCAGTATTTT
CDR3aa: CASTERGATTDTQYF
v_gene: TRBV9
abundance: NA
j_gene: TRBJ2-3
d_gene: TRBD2

CDR3nt: TGCGCCAGCAGTTGGGACTCAAACACTGAAGCTTTCTTT
CDR3aa: CASSWDSNTEAFF
v_gene: TRBV5-1
abundance: few
j_gene: TRBJ1-1
d_gene: NA

CDR3nt: TGCGCCAGCAGCTTGACAGGGGCAACTAATGAAAAACTGTTTTTT
CDR3aa: CASSLTGATNEKLFF
v_gene: TRBV5-1
abundance: NA
j_gene: TRBJ1-4
d_gene: TRBD1

CDR3nt: TGCGCCAGCAGCCAAAGCGGGACAGGGGATACCGAGCAGTACTTC
CDR3aa: CASSQSGTGDTEQYF
v_gene: TRBV4-1
abundance: NA
j_gene: TRBJ2-7
d_gene: TRBD1

CDR3nt: TGTGCCAGCAGCTTCGGACAGTCTAGCACAGATACGCAGTATTTT
CDR3aa: CASSFGQSSTDTQYF
v_gene: TRBV28
abundance: NA
j_gene: TRBJ2-3
d_gene: NA